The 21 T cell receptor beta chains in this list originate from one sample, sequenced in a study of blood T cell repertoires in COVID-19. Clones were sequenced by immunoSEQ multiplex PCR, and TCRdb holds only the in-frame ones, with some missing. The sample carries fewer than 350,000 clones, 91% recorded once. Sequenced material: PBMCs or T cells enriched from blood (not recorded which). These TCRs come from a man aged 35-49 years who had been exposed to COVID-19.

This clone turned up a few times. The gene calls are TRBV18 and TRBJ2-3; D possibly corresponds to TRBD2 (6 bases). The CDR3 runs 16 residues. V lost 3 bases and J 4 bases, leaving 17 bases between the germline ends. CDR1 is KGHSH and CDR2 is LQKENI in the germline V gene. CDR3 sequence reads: CASSPKSFGEADTQYF. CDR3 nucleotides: TGTGCCAGCTCACCGAAATCGTTTGGGGAGGCAGATACGCAGTATTTT.

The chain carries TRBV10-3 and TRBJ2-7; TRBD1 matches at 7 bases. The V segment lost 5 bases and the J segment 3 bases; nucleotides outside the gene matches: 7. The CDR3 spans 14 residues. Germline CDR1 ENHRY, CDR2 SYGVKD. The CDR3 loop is CAISYAGTDYEQYF. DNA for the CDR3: TGTGCCATCAGTTACGCCGGGACAGACTACGAGCAGTACTTC.

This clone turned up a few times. Here the CDR3 DNA reads TGTGCCAGCAGCGTAGATGCAGGGAATTCGAATTCACCCCTCCACTTT. It specifies CASSVDAGNSNSPLHF. The chain has TRBV9 and TRBJ1-6; possibly TRBD1 for D (5 bases). CDR1 SGDLS and CDR2 YYNGEE come from the germline V gene. The CDR3 spans 16 residues. V was pared by 0 bases and J by 7 bases, with 14 bases between.

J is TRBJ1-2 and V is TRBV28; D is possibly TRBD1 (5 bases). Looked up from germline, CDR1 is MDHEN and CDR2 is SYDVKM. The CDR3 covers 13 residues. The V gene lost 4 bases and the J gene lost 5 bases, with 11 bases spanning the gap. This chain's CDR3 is CASSSPQGYGYTF. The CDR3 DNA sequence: TGTGCCAGCAGTTCCCCGCAGGGTTATGGCTACACCTTC.

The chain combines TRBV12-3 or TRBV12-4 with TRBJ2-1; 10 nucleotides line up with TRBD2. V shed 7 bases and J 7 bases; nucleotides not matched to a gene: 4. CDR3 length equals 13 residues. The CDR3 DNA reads TGTGCCAGCATCCTAGCGGGAGTAAATGAGCAGTTCTTC. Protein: CASILAGVNEQFF.

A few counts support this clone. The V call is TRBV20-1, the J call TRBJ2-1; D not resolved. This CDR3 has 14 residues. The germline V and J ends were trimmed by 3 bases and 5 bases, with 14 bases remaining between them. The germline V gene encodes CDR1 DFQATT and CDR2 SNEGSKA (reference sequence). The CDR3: CSASAPEPHNEQFF. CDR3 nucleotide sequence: TGCAGTGCTAGTGCCCCGGAGCCGCACAATGAGCAGTTCTTC.

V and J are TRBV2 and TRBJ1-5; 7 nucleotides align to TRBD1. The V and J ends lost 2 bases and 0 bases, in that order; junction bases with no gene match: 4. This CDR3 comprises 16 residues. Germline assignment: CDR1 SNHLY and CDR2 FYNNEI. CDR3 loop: CASSEIGGYSNQPQHF. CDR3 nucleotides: TGTGCCAGCAGTGAAATAGGGGGCTATAGCAATCAGCCCCAGCATTTT.

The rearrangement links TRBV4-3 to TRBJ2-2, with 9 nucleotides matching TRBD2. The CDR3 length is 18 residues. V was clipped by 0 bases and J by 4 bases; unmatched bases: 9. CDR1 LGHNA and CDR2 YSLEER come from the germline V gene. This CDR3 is CASSQDPGGRASTGELFF. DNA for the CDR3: TGCGCCAGCAGCCAAGATCCCGGCGGGAGGGCCAGCACCGGGGAGCTGTTTTTT.

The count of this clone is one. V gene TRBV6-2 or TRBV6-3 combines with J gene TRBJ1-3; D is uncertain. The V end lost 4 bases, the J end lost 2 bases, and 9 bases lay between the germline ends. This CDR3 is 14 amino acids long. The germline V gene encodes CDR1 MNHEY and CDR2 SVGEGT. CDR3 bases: TGTGCCAGCAGTTCAGGAAGTACTGGAAACACCATATATTTT. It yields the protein CASSSGSTGNTIYF.

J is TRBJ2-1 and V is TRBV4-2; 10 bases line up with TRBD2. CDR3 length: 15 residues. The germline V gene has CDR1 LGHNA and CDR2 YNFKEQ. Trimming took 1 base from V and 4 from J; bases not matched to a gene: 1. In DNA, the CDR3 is TGTGCCAGCAGCCAAGTAGCGGGAGGTTACAATGAGCAGTTCTTC. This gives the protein CASSQVAGGYNEQFF.

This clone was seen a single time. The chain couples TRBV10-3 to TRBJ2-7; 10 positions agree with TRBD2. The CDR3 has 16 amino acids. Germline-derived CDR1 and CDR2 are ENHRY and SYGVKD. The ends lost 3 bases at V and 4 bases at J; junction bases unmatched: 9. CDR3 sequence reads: CAISDLKLAGSYEQYF. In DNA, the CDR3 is TGTGCCATCAGTGATCTCAAACTAGCGGGATCTTACGAGCAGTACTTC.

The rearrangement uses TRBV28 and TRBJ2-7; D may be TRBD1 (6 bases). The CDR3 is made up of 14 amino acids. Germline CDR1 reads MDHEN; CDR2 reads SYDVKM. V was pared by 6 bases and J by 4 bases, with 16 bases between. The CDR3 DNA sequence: TGTGCCAGCAGAGCTAGGGCCAGGGGATACGAGCAGTACTTC. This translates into CASRARARGYEQYF.

CDR3 DNA sequence: TGCGCCAGCAGCTTGGGACAGGGGCTTCAAGGGTACACTGAAGCTTTCTTT. Protein: CASSLGQGLQGYTEAFF. The V gene is TRBV5-1, the J gene TRBJ1-1, with 8 bases aligning to TRBD1. CDR3 length equals 17 residues. V lost 0 bases to trimming and J lost 3 bases; unmatched junction nucleotides: 10. The germline V gene encodes CDR1 SGHRS and CDR2 YFSETQ.

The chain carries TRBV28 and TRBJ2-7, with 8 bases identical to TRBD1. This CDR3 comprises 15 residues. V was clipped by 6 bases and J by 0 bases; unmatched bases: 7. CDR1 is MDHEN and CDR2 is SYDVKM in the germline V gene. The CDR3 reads CASREPGQVSYEQYF. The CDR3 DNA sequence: TGTGCCAGCAGAGAGCCGGGACAGGTCTCCTACGAGCAGTACTTC.

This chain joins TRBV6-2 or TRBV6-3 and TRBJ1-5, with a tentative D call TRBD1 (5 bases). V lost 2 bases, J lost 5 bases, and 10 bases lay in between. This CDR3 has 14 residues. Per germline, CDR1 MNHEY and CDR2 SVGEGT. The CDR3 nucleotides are TGTGCCAGCAGTTACGTGGGACTACATCAGCCCCAGCATTTT. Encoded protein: CASSYVGLHQPQHF.

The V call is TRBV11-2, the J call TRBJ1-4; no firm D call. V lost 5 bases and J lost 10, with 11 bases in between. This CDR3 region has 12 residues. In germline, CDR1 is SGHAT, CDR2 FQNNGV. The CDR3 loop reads CASSHSSGKLFF. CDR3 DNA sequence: TGTGCCAGCAGCCACTCCTCTGGAAAACTGTTTTTT. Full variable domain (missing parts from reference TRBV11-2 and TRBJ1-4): EAGVAQSPRYKIIEKRQSVAFWCNPISGHATLYWYQQILGQGPKLLIQFQNNGVVDDSQLPKDRFSAERLKGVDSTLKIQPAKLEDSAVYLCASSHSSGKLFFGSGTQLSVL.

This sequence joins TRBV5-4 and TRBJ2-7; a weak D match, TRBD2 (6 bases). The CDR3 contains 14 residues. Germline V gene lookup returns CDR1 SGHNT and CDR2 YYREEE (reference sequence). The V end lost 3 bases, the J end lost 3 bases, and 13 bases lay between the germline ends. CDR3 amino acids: CASSSRDSNYEQYF. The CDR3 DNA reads TGTGCCAGCAGCTCGCGGGACTCCAACTACGAGCAGTACTTC. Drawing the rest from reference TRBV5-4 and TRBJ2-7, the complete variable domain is ETGVTQSPTHLIKTRGQQVTLRCSSQSGHNTVSWYQQALGQGPQFIFQYYREEENGRGNFPPRFSGLQFPNYSSELNVNALELDDSALYLCASSSRDSNYEQYFGPGTRLTVT.

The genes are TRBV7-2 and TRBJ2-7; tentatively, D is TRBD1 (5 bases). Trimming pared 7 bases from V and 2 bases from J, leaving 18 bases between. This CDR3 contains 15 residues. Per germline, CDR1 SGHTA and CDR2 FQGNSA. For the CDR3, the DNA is TGTGCCAGCACCCCCGACAGCGCCGCCGCCTACGAGCAGTACTTC. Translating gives CASTPDSAAAYEQYF.

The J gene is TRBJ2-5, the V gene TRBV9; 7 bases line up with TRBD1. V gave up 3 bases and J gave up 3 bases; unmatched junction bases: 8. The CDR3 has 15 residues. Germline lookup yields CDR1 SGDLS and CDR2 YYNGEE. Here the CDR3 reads CASSAPRGREETQYF. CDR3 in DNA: TGTGCCAGCAGCGCCCCCAGGGGGAGAGAAGAGACCCAGTACTTC.

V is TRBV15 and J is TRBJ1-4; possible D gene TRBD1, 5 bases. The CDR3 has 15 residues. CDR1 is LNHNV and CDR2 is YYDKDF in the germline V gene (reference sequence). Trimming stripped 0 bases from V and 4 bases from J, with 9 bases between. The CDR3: CATSREGVGNEKLFF. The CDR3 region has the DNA TGTGCCACCAGCAGAGAAGGGGTTGGTAATGAAAAACTGTTTTTT.

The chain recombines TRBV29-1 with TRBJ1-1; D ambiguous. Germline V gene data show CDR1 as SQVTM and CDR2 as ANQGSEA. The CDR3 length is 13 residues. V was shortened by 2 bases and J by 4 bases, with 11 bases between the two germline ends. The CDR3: CSVESGSGTEAFF. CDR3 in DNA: TGCAGCGTTGAATCTGGGAGTGGCACTGAAGCTTTCTTT.